What follows are 8 T cell receptor beta chains derived from one specimen sequenced in a study of shared clonotypes between healthy human individuals. It was CD45RO-negative cells, positively selected for CCR7, that made up naive CD8 cells, with terminally differentiated effector memory CD45RA+ cells excluded. Sequencing was performed with immunoSEQ multiplex PCR; in TCRdb, only in-frame clones are kept and a portion is missing. This sample has about 1,800,000 clones, with roughly 95% found just once. The sequencing sample was made of naive CD8+ T cells sorted from blood. Source of these receptors: a man younger than 35 in good health.

This clone was seen a few times. The CDR3 protein is CASRTVGYEQYF. The CDR3 nucleotides read TGTGCCAGCAGGACAGTAGGCTACGAGCAGTACTTC. The genes are TRBV27 and TRBJ2-7, with a possible D match to TRBD1 (5 bases). The CDR3 loop spans 12 amino acids. V was pared by 6 bases and J by 3 bases, with 9 bases between. Per the germline V gene, CDR1 is MNHEY and CDR2 is SMNVEV (reference sequence).

The V call is TRBV6-5, the J call TRBJ2-3; D is possibly TRBD2 (6 bases). The CDR3 covers 14 residues. Per germline, CDR1 MNHEY and CDR2 SVGAGI. V was shortened by 8 bases and J by 2 bases, with 14 bases between the two germline ends. CDR3 nucleotide sequence: TGTGCCAGCGGGGCTCTGCGGGACACAGATACGCAGTATTTT. Translated: CASGALRDTDTQYF.

This clone has just one count. The gene calls are TRBV6-6 and TRBJ2-2; D uncertain. The CDR3 sequence is 15 residues long. V was shortened by 0 bases and J by 6 bases, with 11 bases between the two germline ends. Germline V gene sequence: CDR1 MNHNY, CDR2 SVGAGI (reference sequence). CDR3 region: CASSYSSGFSGELFF. The CDR3 DNA reads TGTGCCAGCAGTTACTCGAGTGGGTTCTCCGGGGAGCTGTTTTTT.

This rearrangement joins TRBV18 to TRBJ2-7; 7 bases are a match to TRBD2. Trimming removed 2 bases from V and 4 bases from J; junction bases left unmatched: 5. From germline, CDR1 is KGHSH and CDR2 LQKENI. The CDR3 is 14 residues long. The CDR3 spells CASSPGDYPYEQYF. CDR3 sequence (DNA): TGTGCCAGCTCACCAGGGGACTACCCTTACGAGCAGTACTTC.

This rearrangement joins TRBV2 to TRBJ2-1; the match to TRBD1 covers 7 bases. This CDR3 has 15 residues. Germline loops: CDR1 SNHLY, CDR2 FYNNEI. V lost 0 bases to trimming and J lost 4 bases; unmatched junction nucleotides: 3. CDR3 sequence reads: CASSEAPRGYNEQFF. DNA of the CDR3: TGTGCCAGCAGTGAAGCCCCCAGGGGGTACAATGAGCAGTTCTTC. The full variable domain, rest sourced from reference TRBV2 and TRBJ2-1, is EPEVTQTPSHQVTQMGQEVILRCVPISNHLYFYWYRQILGQKVEFLVSFYNNEISEKSEIFDDQFSVERPDGSNFTLKIRSTKLEDSAMYFCASSEAPRGYNEQFFGPGTRLTVL.

This chain joins TRBV4-1 and TRBJ1-1; D gene uncertain. The CDR3 spans 12 residues. The V and J ends lost 3 bases and 8 bases respectively, with 10 bases between them. CDR1 and CDR2 (germline): MGHRA, YSYEKL. The CDR3 DNA follows: TGCGCCAGCAGCCATCAGCCTTGGGAAGCTTTCTTT. Its translation: CASSHQPWEAFF.

The genes are TRBV10-2 and TRBJ2-1; D gene uncertain. The germline V gene has CDR1 WSHSY and CDR2 SAAADI. This CDR3 is 12 amino acids long. Trimming removed 0 bases from V and 10 bases from J, with 7 bases in between. The CDR3 coding sequence is TGCGCCAGCAGTGAGTCCCTGGAGGAGCAGTTCTTC. Protein: CASSESLEEQFF.

The chain couples TRBV4-3 to TRBJ2-3; D could derive from TRBD1 or TRBD2 (5 bases each). CDR1 is LGHNA, CDR2 YSLEER, per germline. This CDR3 has 15 residues. Trimming shortened V by 3 bases and J by 0 bases, and 10 bases separated the two germline ends. Here the CDR3 DNA reads TGCGCCAGCAGCCAGGGACGGTGGAGCACAGATACGCAGTATTTT. Encoded protein: CASSQGRWSTDTQYF.